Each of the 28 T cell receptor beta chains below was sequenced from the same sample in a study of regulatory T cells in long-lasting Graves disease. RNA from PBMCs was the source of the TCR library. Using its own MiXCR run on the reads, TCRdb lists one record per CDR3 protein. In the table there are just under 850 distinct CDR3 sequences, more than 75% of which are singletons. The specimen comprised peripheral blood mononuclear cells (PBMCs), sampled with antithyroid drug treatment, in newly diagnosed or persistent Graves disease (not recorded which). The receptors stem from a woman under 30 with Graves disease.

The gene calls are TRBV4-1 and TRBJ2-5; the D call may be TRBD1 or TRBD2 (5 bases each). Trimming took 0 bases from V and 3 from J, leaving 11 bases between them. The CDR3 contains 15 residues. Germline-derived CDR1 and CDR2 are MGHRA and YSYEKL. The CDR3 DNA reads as TGCGCCAGCAGCCAAGATGACAGAGGGGAAGAGACCCAGTACTTC. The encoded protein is CASSQDDRGEETQYF.

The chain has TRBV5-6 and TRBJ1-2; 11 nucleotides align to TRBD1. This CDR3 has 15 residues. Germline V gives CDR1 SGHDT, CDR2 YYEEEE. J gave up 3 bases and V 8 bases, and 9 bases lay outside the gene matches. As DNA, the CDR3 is TGTGCCAGTAGTCCGAGGACAGGGGGCGACTATGGCTACACCTTC. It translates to CASSPRTGGDYGYTF. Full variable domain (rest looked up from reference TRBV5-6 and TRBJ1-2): DAGVTQSPTHLIKTRGQQVTLRCSPKSGHDTVSWYQQALGQGPQFIFQYYEEEERQRGNFPDRFSGHQFPNYSSELNVNALLLGDSALYLCASSPRTGGDYGYTFGSGTRLTVV.

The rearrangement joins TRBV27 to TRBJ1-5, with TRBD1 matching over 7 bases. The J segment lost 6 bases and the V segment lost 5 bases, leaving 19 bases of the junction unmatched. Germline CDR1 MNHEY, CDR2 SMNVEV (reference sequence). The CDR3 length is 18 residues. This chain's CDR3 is CASSTLPGERGLSQPQHF. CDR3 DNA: TGTGCCAGCAGTACTCTGCCTGGGGAAAGGGGGCTGAGTCAGCCCCAGCATTTT.

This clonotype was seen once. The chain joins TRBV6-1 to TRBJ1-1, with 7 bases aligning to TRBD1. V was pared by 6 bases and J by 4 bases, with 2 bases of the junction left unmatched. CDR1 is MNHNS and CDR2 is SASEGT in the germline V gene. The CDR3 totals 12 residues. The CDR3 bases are TGTGCCAGCAGGACAGGGAGCACTGAAGCTTTCTTT. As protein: CASRTGSTEAFF.

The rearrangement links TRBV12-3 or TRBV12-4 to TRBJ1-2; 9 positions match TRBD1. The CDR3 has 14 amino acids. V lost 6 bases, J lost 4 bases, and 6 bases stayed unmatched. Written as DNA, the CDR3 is TGTGCCAGCAGGCCTGACAGGGGGGGCTATGGCTACACCTTC. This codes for CASRPDRGGYGYTF.

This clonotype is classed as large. CDR3: CASSLSGTGENYGYTF. The CDR3 coding sequence is TGTGCCAGCAGTTTGTCCGGGACAGGGGAAAACTATGGCTACACCTTC. The chain is built from TRBV2 and TRBJ1-2; TRBD1 matches at 10 bases. V shed 5 bases, J shed 2 bases, and the junction held 8 bases outside the gene matches. Looked up from germline, CDR1 is SNHLY and CDR2 is FYNNEI. The CDR3 is 16 amino acids.

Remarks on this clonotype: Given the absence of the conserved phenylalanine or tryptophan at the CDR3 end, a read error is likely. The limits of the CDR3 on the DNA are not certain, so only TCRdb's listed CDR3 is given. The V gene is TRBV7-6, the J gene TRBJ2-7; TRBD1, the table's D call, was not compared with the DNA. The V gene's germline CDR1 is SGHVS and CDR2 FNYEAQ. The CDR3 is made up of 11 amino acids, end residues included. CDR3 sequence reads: CASSPRGRSPL.

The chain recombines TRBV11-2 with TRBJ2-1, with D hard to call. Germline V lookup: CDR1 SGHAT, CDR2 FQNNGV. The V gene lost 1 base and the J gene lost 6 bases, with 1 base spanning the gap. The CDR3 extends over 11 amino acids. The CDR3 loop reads CASSLGNEQFF. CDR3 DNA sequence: TGTGCCAGCAGCTTAGGCAATGAGCAGTTCTTC.

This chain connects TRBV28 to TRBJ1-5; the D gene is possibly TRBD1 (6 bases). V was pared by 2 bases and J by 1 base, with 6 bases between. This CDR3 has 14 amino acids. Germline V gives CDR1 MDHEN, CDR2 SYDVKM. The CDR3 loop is CASSLGGSNQPQHF. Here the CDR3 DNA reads TGTGCCAGCAGTTTAGGGGGCAGCAATCAGCCCCAGCATTTT. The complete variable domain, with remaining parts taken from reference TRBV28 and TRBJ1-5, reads DVKVTQSSRYLVKRTGEKVFLECVQDMDHENMFWYRQDPGLGLRLIYFSYDVKMKEKGDIPEGYSVSREKKERFSLILESASTNQTSMYLCASSLGGSNQPQHFGDGTRLSIL.

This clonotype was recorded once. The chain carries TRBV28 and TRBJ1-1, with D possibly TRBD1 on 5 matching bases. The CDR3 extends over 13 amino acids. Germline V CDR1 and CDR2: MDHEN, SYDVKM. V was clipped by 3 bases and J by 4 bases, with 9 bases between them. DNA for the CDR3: TGTGCCAGCAGTTTGAAACAGGTCACTGAAGCTTTCTTT. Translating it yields CASSLKQVTEAFF.

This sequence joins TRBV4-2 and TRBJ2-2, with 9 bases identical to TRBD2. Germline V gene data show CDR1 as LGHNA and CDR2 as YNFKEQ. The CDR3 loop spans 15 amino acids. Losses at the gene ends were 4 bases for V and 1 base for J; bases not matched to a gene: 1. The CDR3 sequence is CASSLTSGNTGELFF. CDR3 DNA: TGTGCCAGCAGCCTGACTAGCGGGAACACCGGGGAGCTGTTTTTT.

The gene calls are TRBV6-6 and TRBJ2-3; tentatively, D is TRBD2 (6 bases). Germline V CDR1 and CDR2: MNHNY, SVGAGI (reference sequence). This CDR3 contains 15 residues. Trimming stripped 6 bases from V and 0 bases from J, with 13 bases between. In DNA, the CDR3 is TGTGCCAGCAGCCCAACCGGGACTAGCACAGATACGCAGTATTTT. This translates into CASSPTGTSTDTQYF.

CDR3 DNA: TGTGCCAGCAGACCGGGACAGGTTGCTAACTATGGCTACACCTTC. This encodes CASRPGQVANYGYTF. This rearrangement joins TRBV12-3 or TRBV12-4 to TRBJ1-2; 8 bases align to TRBD1. The CDR3 spans 15 residues. The ends lost 6 bases at V and 0 bases at J; junction bases unmatched: 6.

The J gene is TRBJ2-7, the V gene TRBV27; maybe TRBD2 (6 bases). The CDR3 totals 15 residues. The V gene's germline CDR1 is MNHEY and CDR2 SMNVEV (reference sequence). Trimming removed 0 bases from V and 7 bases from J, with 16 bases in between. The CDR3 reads CASSLSGGSGGEQYF. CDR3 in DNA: TGTGCCAGCAGTTTATCTGGAGGCTCAGGAGGGGAGCAGTACTTC.

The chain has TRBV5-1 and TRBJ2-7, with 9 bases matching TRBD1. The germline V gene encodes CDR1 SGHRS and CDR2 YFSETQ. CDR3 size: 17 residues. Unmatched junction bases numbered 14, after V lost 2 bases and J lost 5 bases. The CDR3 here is CASSLPWGFDRGDEQYF. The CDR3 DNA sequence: TGCGCCAGCAGCTTACCATGGGGCTTCGACAGGGGGGACGAGCAGTACTTC.

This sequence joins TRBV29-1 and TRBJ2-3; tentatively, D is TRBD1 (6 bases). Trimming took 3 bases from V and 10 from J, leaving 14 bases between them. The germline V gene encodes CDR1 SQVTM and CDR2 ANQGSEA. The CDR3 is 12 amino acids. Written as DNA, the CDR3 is TGCAGCGTTGAGAGGGTCGACAGGTCGCAGTATTTT. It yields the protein CSVERVDRSQYF.

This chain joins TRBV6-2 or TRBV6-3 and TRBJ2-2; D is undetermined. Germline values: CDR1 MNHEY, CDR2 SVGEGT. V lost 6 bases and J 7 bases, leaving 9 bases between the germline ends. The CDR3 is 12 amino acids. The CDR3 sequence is CASSPQDGELFF. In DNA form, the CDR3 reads TGTGCCAGCAGCCCGCAGGACGGGGAGCTGTTTTTT.

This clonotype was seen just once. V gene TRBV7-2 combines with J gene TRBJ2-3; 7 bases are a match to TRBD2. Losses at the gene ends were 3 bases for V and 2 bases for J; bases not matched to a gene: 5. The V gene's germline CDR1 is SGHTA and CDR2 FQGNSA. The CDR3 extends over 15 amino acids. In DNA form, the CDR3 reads TGTGCCAGCAGCTTTTCTAGCGGTCTCACAGATACGCAGTATTTT. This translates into CASSFSSGLTDTQYF.

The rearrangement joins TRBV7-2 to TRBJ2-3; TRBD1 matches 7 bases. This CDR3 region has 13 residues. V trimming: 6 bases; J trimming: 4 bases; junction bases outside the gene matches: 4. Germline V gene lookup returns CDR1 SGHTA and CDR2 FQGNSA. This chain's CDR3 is CASSLGGADTQYF. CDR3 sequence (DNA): TGTGCCAGCAGTCTAGGGGGCGCAGATACGCAGTATTTT. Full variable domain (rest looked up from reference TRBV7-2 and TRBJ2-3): GAGVSQSPSNKVTEKGKDVELRCDPISGHTALYWYRQSLGQGLEFLIYFQGNSAPDKSGLPSDRFSAERTGGSVSTLTIQRTQQEDSAVYLCASSLGGADTQYFGPGTRLTVL.

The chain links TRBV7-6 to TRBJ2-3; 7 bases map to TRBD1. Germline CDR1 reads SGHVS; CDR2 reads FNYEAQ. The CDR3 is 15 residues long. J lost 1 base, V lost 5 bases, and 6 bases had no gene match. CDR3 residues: CASSPGTVRTDTQYF. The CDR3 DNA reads TGTGCCAGCAGCCCCGGGACAGTTCGCACAGATACGCAGTATTTT. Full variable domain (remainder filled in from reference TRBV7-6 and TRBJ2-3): GAGVSQSPRYKVTKRGQDVALRCDPISGHVSLYWYRQALGQGPEFLTYFNYEAQQDKSGLPNDRFSAERPEGSISTLTIQRTEQRDSAMYRCASSPGTVRTDTQYFGPGTRLTVL.

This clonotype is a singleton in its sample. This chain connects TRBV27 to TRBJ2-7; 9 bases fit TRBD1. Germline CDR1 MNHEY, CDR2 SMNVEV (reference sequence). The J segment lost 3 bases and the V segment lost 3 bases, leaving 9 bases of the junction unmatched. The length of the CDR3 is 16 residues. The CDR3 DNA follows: TGTGCCAGCAGTTTGGCCGGGACAGGGAGTTTCTACGAGCAGTACTTC. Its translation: CASSLAGTGSFYEQYF.

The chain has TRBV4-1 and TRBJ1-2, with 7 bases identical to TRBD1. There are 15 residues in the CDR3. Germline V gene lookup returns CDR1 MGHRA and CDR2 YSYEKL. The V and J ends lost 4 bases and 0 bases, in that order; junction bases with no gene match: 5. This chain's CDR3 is CASSPRTGPNYGYTF. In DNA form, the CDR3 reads TGCGCCAGCAGCCCCCGGACAGGACCTAACTATGGCTACACCTTC.

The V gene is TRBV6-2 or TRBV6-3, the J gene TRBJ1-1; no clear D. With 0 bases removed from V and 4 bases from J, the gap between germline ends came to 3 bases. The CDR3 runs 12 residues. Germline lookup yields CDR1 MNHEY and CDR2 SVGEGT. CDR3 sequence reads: CASSYSFTEAFF. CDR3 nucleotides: TGTGCCAGCAGTTACTCTTTCACTGAAGCTTTCTTT.

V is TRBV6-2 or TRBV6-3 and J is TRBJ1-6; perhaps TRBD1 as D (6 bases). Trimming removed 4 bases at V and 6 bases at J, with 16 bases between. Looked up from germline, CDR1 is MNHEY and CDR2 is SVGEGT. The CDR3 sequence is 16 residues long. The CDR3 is CASSSLTGARNSPLHF. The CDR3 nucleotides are TGTGCCAGCAGTTCACTGACGGGGGCGCGTAATTCACCCCTCCACTTT.

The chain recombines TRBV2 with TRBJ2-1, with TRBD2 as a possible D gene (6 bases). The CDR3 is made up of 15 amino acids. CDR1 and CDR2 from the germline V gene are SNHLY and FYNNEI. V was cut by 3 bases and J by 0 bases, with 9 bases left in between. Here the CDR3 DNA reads TGTGCCAGCAGTGAGGCGGAGGGCTCCTACAATGAGCAGTTCTTC. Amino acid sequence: CASSEAEGSYNEQFF.

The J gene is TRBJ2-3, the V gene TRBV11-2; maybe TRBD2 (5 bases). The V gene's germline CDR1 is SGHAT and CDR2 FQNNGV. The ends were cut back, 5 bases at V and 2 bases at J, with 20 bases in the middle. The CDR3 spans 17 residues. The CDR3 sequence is CASSPRGGSGFTDTQYF. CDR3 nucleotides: TGTGCCAGCAGCCCCCGCGGCGGCAGCGGATTCACAGATACGCAGTATTTT. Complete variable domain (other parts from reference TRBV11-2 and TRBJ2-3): EAGVAQSPRYKIIEKRQSVAFWCNPISGHATLYWYQQILGQGPKLLIQFQNNGVVDDSQLPKDRFSAERLKGVDSTLKIQPAKLEDSAVYLCASSPRGGSGFTDTQYFGPGTRLTVL.

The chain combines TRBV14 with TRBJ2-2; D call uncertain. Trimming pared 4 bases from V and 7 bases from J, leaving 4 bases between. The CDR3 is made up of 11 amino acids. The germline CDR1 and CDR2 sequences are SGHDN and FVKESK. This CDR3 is CASSRRGELFF. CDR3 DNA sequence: TGTGCCAGCAGCCGACGCGGGGAGCTGTTTTTT.

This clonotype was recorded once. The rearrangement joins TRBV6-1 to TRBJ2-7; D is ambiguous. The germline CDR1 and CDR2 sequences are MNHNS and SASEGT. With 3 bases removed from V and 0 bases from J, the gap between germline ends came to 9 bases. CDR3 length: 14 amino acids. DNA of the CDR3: TGTGCCAGCAGTGATAAGCGACCCTCCTACGAGCAGTACTTC. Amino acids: CASSDKRPSYEQYF.